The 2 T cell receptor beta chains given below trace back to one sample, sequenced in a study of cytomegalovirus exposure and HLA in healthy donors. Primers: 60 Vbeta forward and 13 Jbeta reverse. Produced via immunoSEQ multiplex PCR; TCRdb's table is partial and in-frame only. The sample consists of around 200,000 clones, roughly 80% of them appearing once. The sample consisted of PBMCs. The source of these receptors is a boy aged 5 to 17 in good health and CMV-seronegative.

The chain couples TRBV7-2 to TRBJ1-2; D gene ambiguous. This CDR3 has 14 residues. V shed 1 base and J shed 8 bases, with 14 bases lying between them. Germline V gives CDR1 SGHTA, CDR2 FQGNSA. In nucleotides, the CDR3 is TGTGCCAGCAGCTTAGTCTCTCCCCTATGGGGCTACACCTTC. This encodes CASSLVSPLWGYTF.

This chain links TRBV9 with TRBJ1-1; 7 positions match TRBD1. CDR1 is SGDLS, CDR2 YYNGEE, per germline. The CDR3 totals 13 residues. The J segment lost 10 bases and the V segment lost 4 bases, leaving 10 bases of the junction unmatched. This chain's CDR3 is CASSSPGQPGAFF. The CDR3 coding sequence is TGTGCCAGCAGCTCCCCGGGACAGCCCGGAGCTTTCTTT.